These T cell receptor beta chains were read from a single sample in a study of T cell responses to AZD1222 COVID-19 vaccine. The protocol was immunoSEQ multiplex PCR, while the TCRdb copy is restricted to in-frame clones and leaves out a portion. The sample lists about 120,000 clones; 90% to 95% were seen once. The sequenced sample was peripheral blood, obtained on day 0 of AZD1222 vaccination. These receptors all come from an adult in good health. CDR3s include the opening cysteine and the closing phenylalanine or tryptophan. D genes are given only for firm matches. Expanded clones get a size class; other rows say once, few or many, or leave the size out.

>TRBV19|NA|NA|TRBJ1-1
CASSMGAGGTEAFF
TGTGCCAGTAGTATGGGGGCGGGGGGCACTGAAGCTTTCTTT
>TRBV19|once|NA|TRBJ2-5
CASSIGGVVETQYF
TGTGCCAGTAGTATAGGGGGCGTAGTAGAGACCCAGTACTTC
>TRBV7-3|NA|TRBD2|TRBJ2-2
CASSLTEASGSPQELFF
TGTGCCAGCAGCTTAACAGAGGCTAGCGGGAGTCCACAGGAGCTGTTTTTT
>TRBV25-1|NA|NA|TRBJ1-1
CASLKGRSNTEAFF
TGTGCCAGCCTCAAGGGCCGCTCGAACACTGAAGCTTTCTTT
>TRBV28|NA|TRBD1|TRBJ1-6
CASRRTGVSPLHF
TGTGCCAGCAGAAGGACAGGGGTTTCACCCCTCCACTTT
>TRBV3-1/TRBV3-2|NA|NA|TRBJ2-7
CASSQGLGGGVEQYF
TGTGCCAGCAGCCAAGGGCTCGGCGGAGGAGTCGAGCAGTACTTC
>TRBV3-1/TRBV3-2|few|NA|TRBJ1-3
CASSQEYRLMISGNTIYF
TGTGCCAGCAGCCAAGAGTATCGCCTAATGATCTCTGGAAACACCATATATTTT
>TRBV2|NA|NA|TRBJ1-6
CASSGTVTSPLHF
TGTGCCAGCAGTGGGACAGTAACATCACCCCTCCACTTT
>TRBV11-2|NA|NA|TRBJ2-7
CASSHFPPPPTYEQYF
TGTGCCAGCAGCCATTTTCCCCCGCCCCCGACCTACGAGCAGTACTTC
>TRBV5-1|NA|TRBD1|TRBJ2-7
CASRLRSGQGGHEQYF
TGCGCCAGCAGACTCAGATCGGGACAAGGGGGCCACGAGCAGTACTTC
>TRBV6-5|NA|NA|TRBJ1-3
CASSPGASGNTIYF
TGTGCCAGCTCCCCGGGGGCCTCTGGAAACACCATATATTTT
>TRBV27|NA|NA|TRBJ2-7
CATQSDRTYEQYF
TGTGCCACCCAATCCGACAGGACCTACGAGCAGTACTTC
>TRBV6-5|NA|TRBD2|TRBJ2-1
CASSSRTSGSPPQFF
TGTGCCAGCAGTTCCCGGACTAGCGGGAGCCCCCCCCAGTTCTTC
>TRBV6-2/TRBV6-3|NA|NA|TRBJ1-5
CASSRSGARNQPQHF
TGTGCCAGCAGTCGATCGGGGGCCCGCAATCAGCCCCAGCATTTT
>TRBV2|NA|NA|TRBJ1-2
CASRTGSGTNYGYTF
TGTGCCAGCAGGACGGGATCAGGGACTAACTATGGCTACACCTTC
>TRBV5-1|NA|TRBD1|TRBJ1-6
CASSQDRAGYNSPLHF
TGCGCCAGCAGCCAAGACAGGGCGGGCTATAATTCACCCCTCCACTTT
>TRBV18|once|NA|TRBJ2-7
CASSPDSSYEQYF
TGTGCCAGCTCACCGGACAGTTCCTACGAGCAGTACTTC
>TRBV2|NA|NA|TRBJ2-3
CASSVWSGETDTQYF
TGTGCCAGCAGTGTATGGTCCGGAGAGACAGATACGCAGTATTTT
>TRBV9|NA|NA|TRBJ2-2
CASSVWENTGELFF
TGTGCCAGCAGCGTTTGGGAGAACACCGGGGAGCTGTTTTTT
>TRBV19|NA|NA|TRBJ2-2
CASSWEDSWNTGELFF
TGTGCCAGTAGTTGGGAGGACTCCTGGAACACCGGGGAGCTGTTTTTT
>TRBV10-2|NA|TRBD1|TRBJ1-2
CASSGLQGIQYTRGYTF
TGCGCCAGCAGTGGGTTACAGGGGATCCAATATACGCGTGGCTACACCTTC
>TRBV7-2|NA|NA|TRBJ2-1
CASSLEGLIGNEQFF
TGTGCCAGCAGCTTAGAGGGTCTTATTGGAAATGAGCAGTTCTTC
>TRBV13|NA|NA|TRBJ2-7
CASRSSTLTENYEQYF
TGTGCCAGCAGGTCCTCCACCCTTACGGAGAACTACGAGCAGTACTTC
>TRBV19|NA|NA|TRBJ2-2
CASSIYGSVTGELFF
TGTGCCAGTAGTATCTACGGGAGTGTCACCGGGGAGCTGTTTTTT
>TRBV11-2|NA|TRBD2|TRBJ2-7
CASSGTSGSYEQYF
TGTGCCAGCAGCGGGACTAGCGGCTCCTACGAGCAGTACTTC
>TRBV7-3|NA|NA|TRBJ1-1
CASSLPGSEAFF
TGTGCCAGCAGTTTGCCTGGATCCGAAGCTTTCTTT
>TRBV12-5|once|NA|TRBJ1-1
CASAIEDTEAFF
TGTGCTAGTGCCATTGAGGATACTGAAGCTTTCTTT
>TRBV18|NA|NA|TRBJ1-2
CASSPPVYVGYTF
TGTGCCAGCTCACCTCCAGTTTACGTCGGCTACACCTTC
>TRBV6-6|NA|NA|TRBJ1-2
CASSYRTPYGYTF
TGTGCCAGCAGTTACAGGACCCCCTATGGCTACACCTTC
>TRBV29-1|NA|TRBD2|TRBJ2-7
CSVERLASYEQYF
TGCAGCGTTGAAAGACTAGCCTCCTACGAGCAGTACTTC
>TRBV4-2|NA|TRBD1|TRBJ1-2
CASSRGQNYGYTF
TGTGCCAGCAGCCGGGGACAGAACTATGGCTACACCTTC
>TRBV12-3/TRBV12-4|NA|NA|TRBJ2-5
CASSLQASQYF
TGTGCCAGCAGCCTTCAAGCTTCCCAGTACTTC
>TRBV10-3|once|TRBD2|TRBJ2-1
CAISESEKAGGEQFF
TGTGCCATCAGTGAGTCTGAAAAAGCGGGAGGTGAGCAGTTCTTC
>TRBV28|NA|TRBD1|TRBJ1-2
CASTPSTGGGDGYTF
TGTGCCAGCACCCCCTCGACAGGGGGCGGTGATGGCTACACCTTC
>TRBV21-1|NA|NA|TRBJ1-5
CASARKAAVGQPQHF
TGTGCCAGCGCCAGGAAGGCGGCAGTGGGCCAGCCCCAGCATTTT
>TRBV6-5|NA|TRBD1|TRBJ1-2
CASSPTGGFDGYTF
TGTGCCAGCAGCCCAACAGGGGGCTTTGATGGCTACACCTTC
>TRBV19|NA|TRBD1|TRBJ1-2
CASSPTGTGGYGYTF
TGTGCCAGTAGTCCAACCGGGACAGGAGGCTATGGCTACACCTTC
>TRBV5-1|NA|NA|TRBJ1-4
CASSQGRKNEKLFF
TGCGCCAGCAGCCAGGGACGGAAAAATGAAAAACTGTTTTTT
>TRBV28|once|TRBD2|TRBJ2-1
CASSFSTSENEQFF
TGTGCCAGCAGTTTCTCGACTAGCGAGAATGAGCAGTTCTTC
>TRBV11-1|NA|TRBD1|TRBJ1-6
CASSVDRGNSPLHF
TGTGCCAGCAGCGTCGACAGGGGAAATTCACCCCTCCACTTT
>TRBV14|NA|NA|TRBJ2-1
CASRDLSSYNEQFF
TGTGCCAGCAGAGACTTAAGCTCCTACAATGAGCAGTTCTTC
>TRBV15|few|TRBD2|TRBJ2-1
CATSRTSGNHNEQFF
TGTGCCACCAGCCGGACTAGCGGGAATCACAATGAGCAGTTCTTC
>TRBV15|once|NA|TRBJ1-5
CATSRDLRGQPQPQHF
TGTGCCACCAGCAGAGATCTTCGAGGGCAACCTCAGCCCCAGCATTTT
>TRBV19|NA|TRBD1|TRBJ1-2
CASSIGDRGLGGYTF
TGTGCCAGTAGTATCGGGGACAGGGGTTTAGGTGGCTACACCTTC
>TRBV5-6|NA|NA|TRBJ2-7
CASSLSELKEQYF
TGTGCCAGCAGCTTGTCTGAACTCAAGGAGCAGTACTTC
>TRBV6-5|NA|NA|TRBJ2-7
CASSYGQSYEQYF
TGTGCCAGCAGTTATGGTCAGTCCTACGAGCAGTACTTC